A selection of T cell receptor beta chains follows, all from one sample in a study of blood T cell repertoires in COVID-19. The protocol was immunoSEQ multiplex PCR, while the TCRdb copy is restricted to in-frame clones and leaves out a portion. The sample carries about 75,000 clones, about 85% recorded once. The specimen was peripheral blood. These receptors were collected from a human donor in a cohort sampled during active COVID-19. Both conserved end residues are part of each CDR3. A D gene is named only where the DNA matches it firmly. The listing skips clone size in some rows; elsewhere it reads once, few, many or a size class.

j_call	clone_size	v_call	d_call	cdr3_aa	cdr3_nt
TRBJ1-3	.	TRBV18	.	CASSPTDSGNTIYF	TGTGCCAGCTCACCAACTGACTCTGGAAACACCATATATTTT
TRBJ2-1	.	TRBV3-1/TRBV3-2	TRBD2	CASSQQSGSYNEQFF	TGTGCCAGCAGCCAACAAAGCGGGAGCTACAATGAGCAGTTCTTC
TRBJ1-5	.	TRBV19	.	CASSTIWGVRDQPQHF	TGTGCCAGTAGCACTATTTGGGGGGTACGGGATCAGCCCCAGCATTTT
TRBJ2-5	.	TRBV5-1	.	CASSLGRGKETQYF	TGCGCCAGCAGCTTGGGTAGGGGGAAAGAGACCCAGTACTTC
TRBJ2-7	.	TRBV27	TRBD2	CASSLTSGRYEQYF	TGTGCCAGCAGCCTCACTAGCGGGAGGTACGAGCAGTACTTC
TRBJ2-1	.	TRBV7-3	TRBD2	CASSQGLAGPNEQFF	TGTGCCAGCAGCCAAGGACTAGCGGGGCCCAATGAGCAGTTCTTC
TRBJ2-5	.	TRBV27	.	CASSLSVWRREETQYF	TGTGCCAGCAGTTTATCAGTATGGCGGAGGGAAGAGACCCAGTACTTC
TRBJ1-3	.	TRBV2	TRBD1	CASSERTGSNTIYF	TGTGCCAGCAGTGAGAGGACAGGGTCAAACACCATATATTTT
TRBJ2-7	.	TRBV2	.	CASRAGVSYEQYF	TGTGCCAGCCGGGCAGGGGTGAGCTACGAGCAGTACTTC
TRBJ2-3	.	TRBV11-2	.	CASSLLVSAGGTDTQYF	TGTGCCAGCAGCTTACTAGTAAGTGCCGGTGGCACAGATACGCAGTATTTT
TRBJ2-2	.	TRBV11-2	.	CASSFQGNTGELFF	TGTGCCAGCAGCTTTCAGGGGAACACCGGGGAGCTGTTTTTT
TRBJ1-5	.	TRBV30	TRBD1	CAWSRDRGQGQPQHF	TGTGCCTGGAGTCGGGACAGGGGGCAAGGGCAGCCCCAGCATTTT
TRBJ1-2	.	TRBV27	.	CASSFKGDGYTF	TGTGCCAGCAGTTTTAAGGGGGATGGCTACACCTTC
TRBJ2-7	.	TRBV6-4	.	CATLGGWHEQYF	TGTGCCACCCTCGGGGGTTGGCACGAGCAGTACTTC
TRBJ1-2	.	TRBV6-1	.	CASSDAFGQIENYGYTF	TGTGCCAGCAGTGATGCCTTTGGACAGATCGAGAACTATGGCTACACCTTC
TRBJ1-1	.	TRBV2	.	CASTALGGSTEAFF	TGTGCCAGCACGGCCCTGGGGGGGTCCACTGAAGCTTTCTTT
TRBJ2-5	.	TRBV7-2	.	CASSLITGGETQYF	TGTGCCAGCAGCTTAATCACCGGGGGAGAGACCCAGTACTTC
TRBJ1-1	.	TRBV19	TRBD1	CASSTGVKRLVNTEAFF	TGTGCCAGTAGCACAGGGGTAAAACGACTCGTGAACACTGAAGCTTTCTTT
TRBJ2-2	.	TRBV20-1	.	CSASLQSGTGELFF	TGCAGTGCTAGTCTCCAAAGCGGTACCGGGGAGCTGTTTTTT
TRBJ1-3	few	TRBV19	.	CASTFSGSGNTIYF	TGTGCCAGTACATTTTCGGGGTCTGGAAACACCATATATTTT
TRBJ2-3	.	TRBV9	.	CASSFLTDTQYF	TGTGCCAGCAGCTTCCTCACAGATACGCAGTATTTT
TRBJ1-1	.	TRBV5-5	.	CASSLVPKPGEAFF	TGTGCCAGCAGCTTGGTCCCGAAGCCGGGTGAAGCTTTCTTT
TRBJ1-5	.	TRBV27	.	CASRGGMSQPQHF	TGTGCCAGCCGGGGGGGTATGAGTCAGCCCCAGCATTTT
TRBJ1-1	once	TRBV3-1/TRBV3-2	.	CASSLQVNTEAFF	TGTGCCAGCAGTTTGCAGGTGAACACTGAAGCTTTCTTT
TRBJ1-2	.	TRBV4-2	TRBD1	CASSQDWTGDYGYTF	TGTGCCAGCAGCCAAGATTGGACAGGGGACTATGGCTACACCTTC
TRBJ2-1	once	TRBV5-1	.	CASSSSSLGGNEQFF	TGCGCCAGCAGCTCAAGCTCCCTCGGGGGCAATGAGCAGTTCTTC
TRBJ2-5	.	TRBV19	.	CASSRGEQGFPQETQYF	TGTGCCAGTAGTAGAGGAGAACAGGGATTCCCACAAGAGACCCAGTACTTC
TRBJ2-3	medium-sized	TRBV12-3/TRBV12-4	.	CASSPTGMSGQYF	TGTGCCAGCAGTCCTACAGGGATGAGCGGGCAGTATTTT
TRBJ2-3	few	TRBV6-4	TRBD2	CASSDSSGGATDTQYF	TGTGCCAGCAGTGACTCCAGCGGGGGGGCAACAGATACGCAGTATTTT
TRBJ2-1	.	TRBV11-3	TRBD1	CASSHGPGGNNEQFF	TGTGCCAGCAGCCACGGCCCAGGGGGCAACAATGAGCAGTTCTTC
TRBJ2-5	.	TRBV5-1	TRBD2	CASSSGLAGGGEETQYF	TGCGCCAGCAGCTCGGGACTAGCGGGAGGTGGGGAAGAGACCCAGTACTTC
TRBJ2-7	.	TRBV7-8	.	CASSLAPIGPTVKWEQYF	TGTGCCAGCAGCTTAGCGCCTATAGGTCCGACAGTCAAATGGGAGCAGTACTTC
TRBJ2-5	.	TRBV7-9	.	CASSFQDYQYQETQYF	TGTGCCAGCAGCTTTCAGGACTATCAGTACCAAGAGACCCAGTACTTC
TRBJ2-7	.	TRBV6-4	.	CASSDSPNPTYEQYF	TGTGCCAGCAGTGACTCACCTAATCCAACCTACGAGCAGTACTTC
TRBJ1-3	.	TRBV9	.	CASSVDDKPSSGNTIYF	TGTGCCAGCAGCGTAGATGATAAACCCAGCTCTGGAAACACCATATATTTT
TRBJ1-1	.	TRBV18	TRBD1	CASSERQGSSPEAFF	TGTGCCAGCTCAGAAAGACAGGGTAGTAGCCCTGAAGCTTTCTTT
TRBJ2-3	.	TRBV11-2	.	CASSLDGVSATDTQYF	TGTGCCAGCAGCTTAGATGGGGTTAGCGCCACAGATACGCAGTATTTT
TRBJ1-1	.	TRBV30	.	CAWSDSGGEAFF	TGTGCCTGGAGTGATTCCGGGGGTGAAGCTTTCTTT
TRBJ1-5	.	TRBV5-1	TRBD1	CASSLLDRETQPQHF	TGCGCCAGCAGCTTACTGGACAGGGAAACTCAGCCCCAGCATTTT
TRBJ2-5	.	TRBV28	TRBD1	CASRIPGTGVETQYF	TGTGCCAGCAGGATCCCCGGGACAGGGGTAGAGACCCAGTACTTC